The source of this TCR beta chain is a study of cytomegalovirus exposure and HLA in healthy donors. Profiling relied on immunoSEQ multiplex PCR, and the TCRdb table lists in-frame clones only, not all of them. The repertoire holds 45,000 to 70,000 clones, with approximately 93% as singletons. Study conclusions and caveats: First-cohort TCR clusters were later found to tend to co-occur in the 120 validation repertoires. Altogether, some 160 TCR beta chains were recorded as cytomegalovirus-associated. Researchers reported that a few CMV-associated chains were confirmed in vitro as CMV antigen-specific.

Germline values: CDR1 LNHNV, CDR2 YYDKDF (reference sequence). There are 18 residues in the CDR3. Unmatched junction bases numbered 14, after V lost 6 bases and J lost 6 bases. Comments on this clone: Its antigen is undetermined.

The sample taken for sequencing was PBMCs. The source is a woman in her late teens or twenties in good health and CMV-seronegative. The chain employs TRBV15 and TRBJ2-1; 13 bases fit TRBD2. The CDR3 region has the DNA TGTGCCACCAGTAGACTAGCGGGGGGCCCCTCTTGGGGCAATGAGCAGTTCTTC. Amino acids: CATSRLAGGPSWGNEQFF.